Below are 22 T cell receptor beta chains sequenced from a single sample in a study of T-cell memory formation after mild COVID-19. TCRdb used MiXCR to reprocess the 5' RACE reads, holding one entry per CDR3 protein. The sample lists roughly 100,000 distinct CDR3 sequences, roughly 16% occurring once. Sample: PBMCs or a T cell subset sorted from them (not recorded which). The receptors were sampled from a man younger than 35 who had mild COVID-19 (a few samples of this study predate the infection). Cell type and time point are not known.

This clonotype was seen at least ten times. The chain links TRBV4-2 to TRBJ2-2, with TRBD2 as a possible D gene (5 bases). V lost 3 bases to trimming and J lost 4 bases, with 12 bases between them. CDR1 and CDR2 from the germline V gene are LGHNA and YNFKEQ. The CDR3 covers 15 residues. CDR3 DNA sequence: TGTGCCAGCAGCCAGGAAGGACTCGCCACCGGGGAGCTGTTTTTT. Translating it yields CASSQEGLATGELFF.

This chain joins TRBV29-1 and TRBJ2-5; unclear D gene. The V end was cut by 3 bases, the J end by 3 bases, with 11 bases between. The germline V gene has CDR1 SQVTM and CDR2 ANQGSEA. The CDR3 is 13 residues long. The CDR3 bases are TGCAGCGTTGAGTACGGATGGGAAGAGACCCAGTACTTC. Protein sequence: CSVEYGWEETQYF.

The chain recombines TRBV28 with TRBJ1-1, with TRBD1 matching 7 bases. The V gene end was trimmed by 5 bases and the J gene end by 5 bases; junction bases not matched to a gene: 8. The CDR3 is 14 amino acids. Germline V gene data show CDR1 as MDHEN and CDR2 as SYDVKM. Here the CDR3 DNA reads TGTGCCAGCAGTCTTCCACAGGGGCGGACTGAAGCTTTCTTT. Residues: CASSLPQGRTEAFF.

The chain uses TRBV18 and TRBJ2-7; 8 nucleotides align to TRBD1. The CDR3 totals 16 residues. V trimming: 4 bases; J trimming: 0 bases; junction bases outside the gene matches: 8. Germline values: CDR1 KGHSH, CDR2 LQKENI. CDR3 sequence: CASSLWTGLSSYEQYV. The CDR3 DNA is TGTGCCAGCTCACTTTGGACAGGGTTGAGCTCCTACGAGCAGTACGTC.

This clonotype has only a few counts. The CDR3 protein is CASSQWGGAQETQYF. The DNA for the CDR3 is TGTGCCAGCAGCCAATGGGGGGGGGCCCAAGAGACCCAGTACTTC. V usage is TRBV4-2 and J usage is TRBJ2-5; the D gene is possibly TRBD2 (7 bases). The V and J ends lost 2 bases and 1 base respectively, with 11 bases between them. The CDR3 extends over 15 amino acids. Per germline, CDR1 LGHNA and CDR2 YNFKEQ.

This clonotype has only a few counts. The CDR3 protein is CASSQDGAGPQLGGYTF. The DNA for the CDR3 is TGCGCCAGCAGCCAAGATGGAGCGGGACCCCAACTGGGCGGCTACACCTTC. The chain uses TRBV4-3 and TRBJ1-2, with a weak D call TRBD1 (5 bases). The CDR3 is 17 amino acids. Germline V gives CDR1 LGHNA, CDR2 YSLEER. Trimming took 0 bases from V and 8 from J, leaving 22 bases between them.

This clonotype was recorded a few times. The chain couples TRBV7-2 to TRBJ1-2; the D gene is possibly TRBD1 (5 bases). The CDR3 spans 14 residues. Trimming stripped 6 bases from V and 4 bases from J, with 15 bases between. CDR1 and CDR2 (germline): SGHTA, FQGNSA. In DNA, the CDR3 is TGTGCCAGCAGGATAGGCATTGGGGGCTATGGCTACACCTTC. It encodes CASRIGIGGYGYTF.

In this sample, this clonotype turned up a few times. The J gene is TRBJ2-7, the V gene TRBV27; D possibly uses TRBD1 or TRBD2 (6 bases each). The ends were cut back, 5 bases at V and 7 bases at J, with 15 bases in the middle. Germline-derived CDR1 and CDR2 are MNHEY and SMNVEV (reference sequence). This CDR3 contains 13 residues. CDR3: CASSLGSRGEQYV. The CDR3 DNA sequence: TGTGCCAGCAGTCTCGGGAGCAGGGGTGAGCAGTACGTC.

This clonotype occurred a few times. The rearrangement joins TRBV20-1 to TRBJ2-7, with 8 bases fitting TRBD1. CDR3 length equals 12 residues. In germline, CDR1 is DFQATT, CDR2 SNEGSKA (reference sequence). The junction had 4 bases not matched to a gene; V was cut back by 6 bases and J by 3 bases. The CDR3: CSALGQGYEQYV. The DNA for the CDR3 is TGCAGTGCCCTCGGACAGGGCTACGAGCAGTACGTC.

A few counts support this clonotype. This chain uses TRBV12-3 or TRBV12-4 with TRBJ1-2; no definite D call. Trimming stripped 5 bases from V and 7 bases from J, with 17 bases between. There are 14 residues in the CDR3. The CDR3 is CASSHTTPEGGYTF. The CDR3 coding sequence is TGTGCCAGCAGTCACACAACCCCCGAGGGTGGCTACACCTTC.

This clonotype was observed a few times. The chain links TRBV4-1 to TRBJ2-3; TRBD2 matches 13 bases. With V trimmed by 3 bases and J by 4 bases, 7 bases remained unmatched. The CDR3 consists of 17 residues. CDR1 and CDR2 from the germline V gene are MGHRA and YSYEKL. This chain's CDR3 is CASSQRTSGGASDTQYF. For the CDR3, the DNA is TGCGCCAGCAGCCAGCGGACTAGCGGGGGAGCTTCAGATACGCAGTATTTT.

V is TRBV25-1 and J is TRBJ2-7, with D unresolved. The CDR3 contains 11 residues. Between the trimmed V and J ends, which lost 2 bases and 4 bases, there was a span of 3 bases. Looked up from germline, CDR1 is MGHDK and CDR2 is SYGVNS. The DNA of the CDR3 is TGTGCCAGCAGTGAAGAATACGAGCAGTACGTC. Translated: CASSEEYEQYV.

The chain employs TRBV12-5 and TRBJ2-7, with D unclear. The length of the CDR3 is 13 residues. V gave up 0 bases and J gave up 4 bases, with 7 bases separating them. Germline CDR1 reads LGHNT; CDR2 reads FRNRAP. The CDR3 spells CASGLVNGYEQYF. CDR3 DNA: TGTGCTAGTGGTTTGGTAAATGGGTACGAGCAGTACTTC.

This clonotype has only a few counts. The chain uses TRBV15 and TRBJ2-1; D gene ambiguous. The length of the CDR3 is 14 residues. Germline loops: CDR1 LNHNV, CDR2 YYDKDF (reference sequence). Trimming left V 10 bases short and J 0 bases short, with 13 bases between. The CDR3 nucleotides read TGTGCCATCAGACGGGTGAGCTCCTACAATGAGCAGTTCTTC. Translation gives CAIRRVSSYNEQFF.

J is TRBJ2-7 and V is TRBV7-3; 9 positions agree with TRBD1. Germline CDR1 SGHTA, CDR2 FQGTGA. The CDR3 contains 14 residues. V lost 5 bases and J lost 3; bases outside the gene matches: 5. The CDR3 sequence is CASSPGTGIYEQYF. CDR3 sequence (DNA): TGTGCCAGCAGCCCCGGGACAGGGATCTACGAGCAGTACTTC. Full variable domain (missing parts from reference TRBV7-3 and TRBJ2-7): GAGVSQTPSNKVTEKGKYVELRCDPISGHTALYWYRQSLGQGPEFLIYFQGTGAADDSGLPNDRFFAVRPEGSVSTLKIQRTERGDSAVYLCASSPGTGIYEQYFGPGTRLTVT.

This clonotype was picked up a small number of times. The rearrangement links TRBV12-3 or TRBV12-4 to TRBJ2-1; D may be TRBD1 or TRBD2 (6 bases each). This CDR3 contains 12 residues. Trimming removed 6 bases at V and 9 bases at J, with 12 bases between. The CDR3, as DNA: TGTGCCAGCAGAGGGGGGCAAGGTGAGCAGTTCTTC. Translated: CASRGGQGEQFF.

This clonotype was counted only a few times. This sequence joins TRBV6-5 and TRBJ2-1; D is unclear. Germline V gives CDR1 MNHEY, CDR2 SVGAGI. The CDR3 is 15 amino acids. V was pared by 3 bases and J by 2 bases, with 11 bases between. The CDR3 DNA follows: TGTGCCAGCAGTTATTTGAGTTTAGCCTACAATGAGCAGTTCTTC. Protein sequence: CASSYLSLAYNEQFF.

CDR3: CASSHFSELSYEQYF. As DNA, the CDR3 is TGCGCCAGCAGCCACTTCAGCGAACTCTCCTACGAGCAGTACTTC. The chain recombines TRBV4-1 with TRBJ2-7; no reliable D call. This CDR3 region has 15 residues. Germline V gene sequence: CDR1 MGHRA, CDR2 YSYEKL. V was trimmed by 3 bases and J by 0 bases, leaving 12 bases between them.

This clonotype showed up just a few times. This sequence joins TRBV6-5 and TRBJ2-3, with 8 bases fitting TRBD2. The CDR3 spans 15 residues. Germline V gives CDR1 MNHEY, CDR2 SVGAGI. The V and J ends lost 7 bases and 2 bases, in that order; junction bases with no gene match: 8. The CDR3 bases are TGTGCCAGCAAACCTTCGGGAGGGACCACAGATACGCAGTATTTT. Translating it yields CASKPSGGTTDTQYF.

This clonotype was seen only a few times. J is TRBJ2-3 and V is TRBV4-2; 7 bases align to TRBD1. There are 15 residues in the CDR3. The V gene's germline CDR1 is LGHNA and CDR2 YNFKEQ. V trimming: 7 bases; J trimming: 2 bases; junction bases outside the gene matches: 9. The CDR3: CASTQGDSPTDTQYF. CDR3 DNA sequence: TGTGCCAGCACCCAGGGGGACAGCCCCACAGATACGCAGTATTTT.

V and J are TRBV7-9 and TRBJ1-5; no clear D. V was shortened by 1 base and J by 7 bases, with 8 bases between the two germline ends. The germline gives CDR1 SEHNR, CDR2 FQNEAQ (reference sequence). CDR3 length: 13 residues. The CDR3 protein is CASSLGGEQPQHF. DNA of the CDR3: TGTGCCAGCAGCTTAGGGGGAGAGCAGCCCCAGCATTTT.

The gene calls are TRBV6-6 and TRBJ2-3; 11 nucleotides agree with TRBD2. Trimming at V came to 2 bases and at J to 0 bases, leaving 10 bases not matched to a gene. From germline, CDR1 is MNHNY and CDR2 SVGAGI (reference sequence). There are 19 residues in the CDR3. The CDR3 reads CASSYVAGGPELSTDTQYF. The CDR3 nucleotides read TGTGCCAGCAGTTACGTAGCGGGGGGGCCGGAGCTTAGCACAGATACGCAGTATTTT.